This T cell receptor beta chain was obtained from a study of CD8 T cells in Susac syndrome. General observations from the study: The study's TCR sequencing and HLA analysis covered a relatively small number of individuals, and the study acknowledged this.

The germline V gene encodes CDR1 ENHRY and CDR2 SYGVKD. The CDR3 extends over 12 amino acids. Trimming stripped 10 bases from V and 7 bases from J, with 14 bases between. TEMRA cells were FACS-enriched, unlike CD8+ and CD4+ T cells, which were negatively isolated. Reverse transcription of about 0.45 to 1 ug RNA was performed with random hexamers. Coverage of TCR beta CDR3 amplification by immunoSEQ multiplex PCR extended to 54 Vbeta and 13 Jbeta. MiXCR was run by TCRdb on the immunoSEQ multiplex PCR reads, yielding one entry per CDR3 protein. Of some 150,000 distinct CDR3 sequences in the sample, less than 95% are singletons; the top ten hold more than 0.065%. This clonotype has just one count. What it recognizes is unknown.

What was sequenced was CD4+ T cells from PBMCs. The rearrangement links TRBV10-3 to TRBJ1-5; D is perhaps TRBD1 (6 bases). The receptor was derived from a human donor in good health. CDR3 in amino acids: CATTSGDQPQHF. In DNA form, the CDR3 reads TGTGCCACGACATCAGGGGACCAGCCCCAGCATTTT.